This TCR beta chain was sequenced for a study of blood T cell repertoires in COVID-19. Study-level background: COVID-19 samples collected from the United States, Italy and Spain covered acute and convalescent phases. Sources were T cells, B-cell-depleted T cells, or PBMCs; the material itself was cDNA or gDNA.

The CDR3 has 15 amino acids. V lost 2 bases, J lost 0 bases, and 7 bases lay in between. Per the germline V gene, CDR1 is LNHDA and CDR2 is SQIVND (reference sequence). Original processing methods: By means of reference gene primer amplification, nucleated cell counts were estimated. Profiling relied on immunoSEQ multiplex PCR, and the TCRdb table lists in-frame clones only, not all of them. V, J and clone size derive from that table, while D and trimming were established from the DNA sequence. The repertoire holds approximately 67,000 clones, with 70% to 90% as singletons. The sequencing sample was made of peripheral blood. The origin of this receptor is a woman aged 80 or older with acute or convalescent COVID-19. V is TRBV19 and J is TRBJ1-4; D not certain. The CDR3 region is CASSINSATNEKLFF. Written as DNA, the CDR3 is TGTGCCAGTAGTATAAACAGTGCAACTAATGAAAAACTGTTTTTT.